In this sample, the clone carrying this T cell receptor (beta chain) turned up many times. Its antigen is as yet unknown. This sample was included in a study of response to subunit inactivated influenza vaccine. Study-level findings and limits: Authors suggested each seasonal flu vaccination may recruit only limited numbers of new T cells.

TCRdb re-analysed the RT-PCR reads in MiXCR, keeping a single row per CDR3 protein. The sample includes some 850,000 distinct CDR3 sequences, approximately 17% of them seen just once. The CDR3 sequence is 14 residues long. The V end was cut by 3 bases, the J end by 5 bases, with 13 bases between. This clonotype was sampled from a man in his forties or fifties who received an inactivated influenza vaccine. The genes are TRBV12-3 or TRBV12-4 and TRBJ2-5; a weak D match, TRBD2 (7 bases). The sequences come from PBMCs from blood, collected around 5 days after vaccination. The CDR3 DNA sequence: TGTGCCAGCAGTTTCGGGGGGCGTTGGGAGACCCAGTACTTC. Amino acids: CASSFGGRWETQYF.